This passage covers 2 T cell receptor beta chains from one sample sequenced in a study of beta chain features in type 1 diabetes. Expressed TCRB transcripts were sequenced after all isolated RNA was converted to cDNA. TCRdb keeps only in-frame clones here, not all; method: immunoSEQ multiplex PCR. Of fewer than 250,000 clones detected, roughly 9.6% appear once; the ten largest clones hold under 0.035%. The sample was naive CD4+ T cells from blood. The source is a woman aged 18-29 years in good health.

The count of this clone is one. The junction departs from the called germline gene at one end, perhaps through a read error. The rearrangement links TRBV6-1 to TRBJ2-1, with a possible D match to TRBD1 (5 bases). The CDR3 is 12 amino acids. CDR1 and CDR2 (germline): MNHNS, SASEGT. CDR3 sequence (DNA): TGTGCCAGCAGCGAAGTGACCCAGGGGCAGTTCTTC. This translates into CASSEVTQGQFF.

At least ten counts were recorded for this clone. This CDR3 is CASSTRDSQEETQYF. The CDR3 region has the DNA TGTGCCAGCAGCACTCGGGACAGCCAGGAGGAGACCCAGTACTTC. This chain links TRBV13 with TRBJ2-5; 7 bases align to TRBD1. V trimming: 5 bases; J trimming: 5 bases; junction bases outside the gene matches: 11. There are 15 residues in the CDR3. Germline V gene lookup returns CDR1 PRHDT and CDR2 FYEKMQ (reference sequence).